Following are 17 T cell receptor beta chains from one sample sequenced in a study of CD8+ T cells in alopecia areata. Sequencing used cDNA as its template, made by extracting RNA and reverse transcribing it. Only in-frame clones appear in the TCRdb table, and some are missing; sequencing was by immunoSEQ multiplex PCR. Here the sample spans 110,000 to 150,000 clones, about 51% being singletons. Treatment described: oral pan-JAK inhibitor, 5-10 mg twice daily. The sequencing here drew on CD8+ T cells sorted from blood, taken at week 4, from a patient treated with tofacitinib. These receptors were obtained from a human donor with alopecia areata.

The V call is TRBV27, the J call TRBJ1-5; TRBD1 agrees at 7 bases. V lost 6 bases and J lost 2; bases outside the gene matches: 4. Per germline, CDR1 MNHEY and CDR2 SMNVEV (reference sequence). This CDR3 spans 14 amino acids. This CDR3 reads CASRTGYGNQPQHF. For the CDR3, the DNA is TGTGCCAGCAGGACAGGGTATGGCAATCAGCCCCAGCATTTT.

In this sample, this clone turned up once. The rearrangement links TRBV27 to TRBJ2-7; a weak D match, TRBD1 (6 bases). This CDR3 contains 14 residues. Trimming shortened V by 3 bases and J by 3 bases, and 12 bases separated the two germline ends. The germline V gene has CDR1 MNHEY and CDR2 SMNVEV (reference sequence). The CDR3 loop reads CASSLRQGSYEQYF. The CDR3 region has the DNA TGTGCCAGCAGTTTGAGGCAGGGGAGCTACGAGCAGTACTTC.

This clone was detected once. The chain couples TRBV7-2 to TRBJ2-7; D gene uncertain. Trimming pared 2 bases from V and 2 bases from J, leaving 10 bases between. The CDR3 totals 14 residues. Germline CDR1 SGHTA, CDR2 FQGNSA. In DNA form, the CDR3 reads TGTGCCAGCAGCTTAATAGCAGCAGCCTACGAGCAGTACTTC. It codes for CASSLIAAAYEQYF.

This clone was found a few times. The chain couples TRBV7-9 to TRBJ1-1; D is perhaps TRBD1 (6 bases). This CDR3 is built from 13 residues. V lost 8 bases, J lost 5 bases, and 15 bases lay in between. The germline gives CDR1 SEHNR, CDR2 FQNEAQ (reference sequence). CDR3 sequence: CASGGGTGTEAFF. The CDR3 DNA reads as TGTGCCAGCGGAGGGGGGACTGGTACTGAAGCTTTCTTT.

V is TRBV13 and J is TRBJ1-1, with 7 nucleotides matching TRBD1. Trimming at V came to 5 bases and at J to 3 bases, leaving 3 bases not matched to a gene. The CDR3 covers 13 residues. Germline values: CDR1 PRHDT, CDR2 FYEKMQ (reference sequence). Written as DNA, the CDR3 is TGTGCCAGCAGCCGGGACAGCGACACTGAAGCTTTCTTT. Protein sequence: CASSRDSDTEAFF.

As concerns this clone: At one end the junction does not follow the germline gene, possibly because of a read error. The J gene is TRBJ1-2, the V gene TRBV11-2; tentatively, D is TRBD1 (6 bases). This CDR3 is built from 10 residues. Germline CDR1 is SGHAT and CDR2 is FQNNGV. The CDR3 DNA reads TGTGCCAGCAGCCACCACAGGGTATTCTTC. This sequence encodes CASSHHRVFF.

This chain links TRBV6-1 with TRBJ2-7; 7 nucleotides line up with TRBD1. Germline V lookup: CDR1 MNHNS, CDR2 SASEGT. The CDR3 totals 18 residues. J was trimmed by 2 bases and V by 4 bases; bases with no gene match: 17. In DNA form, the CDR3 reads TGTGCCAGCAGTGTTTTTCCCGGGACAGATTCTTCCACCTACGAGCAGTACTTC. Residues: CASSVFPGTDSSTYEQYF.

The chain combines TRBV18 with TRBJ2-1; no clear D gene. With 2 bases removed from V and 8 bases from J, the gap between germline ends came to 10 bases. The CDR3 loop spans 13 amino acids. Germline CDR1 KGHSH, CDR2 LQKENI. CDR3 region: CASSPETTYEQFF. The DNA for the CDR3 is TGTGCCAGCTCACCAGAGACAACCTATGAGCAGTTCTTC. Together with reference TRBV18 and TRBJ2-1, the CDR3 gives the full variable domain: NAGVMQNPRHLVRRRGQEARLRCSPMKGHSHVYWYRQLPEEGLKFMVYLQKENIIDESGMPKERFSAEFPKEGPSILRIQQVVRGDSAAYFCASSPETTYEQFFGPGTRLTVL.

In this sample, this clone turned up a few times. In DNA form, the CDR3 reads TGTGCCAGCAGCCAAGAGGGGGCATTAACTGAAGCTTTCTTT. This encodes CASSQEGALTEAFF. J is TRBJ1-1 and V is TRBV5-8, with TRBD1 matching 7 bases. The V gene end was trimmed by 4 bases and the J gene end by 5 bases; junction bases not matched to a gene: 8. Germline V gene data show CDR1 as SGHTS and CDR2 as YDEGEE. This CDR3 spans 14 amino acids.

The rearrangement joins TRBV27 to TRBJ2-7; TRBD2 matches 9 bases. J gave up 7 bases and V 5 bases, and 15 bases lay outside the gene matches. The CDR3 covers 16 residues. Looked up from germline, CDR1 is MNHEY and CDR2 is SMNVEV (reference sequence). The DNA of the CDR3 is TGTGCCAGCAGTCCCCCTCAGCGCGGGGGGGCGAAGGAGCAGTACTTC. Its protein product is CASSPPQRGGAKEQYF.

The CDR3 loop is CASSEGSGGTEAFF. CDR3 nucleotide sequence: TGTGCCAGCAGTGAAGGTTCAGGGGGAACTGAAGCTTTCTTT. J is TRBJ1-1 and V is TRBV25-1; 7 bases align to TRBD1. Unmatched junction bases numbered 5, after V lost 2 bases and J lost 5 bases. Germline V gene data show CDR1 as MGHDK and CDR2 as SYGVNS. CDR3 length: 14 residues. Filled out from reference TRBV25-1 and TRBJ1-1, the complete variable domain reads EADIYQTPRYLVIGTGKKITLECSQTMGHDKMYWYQQDPGMELHLIHYSYGVNSTEKGDLSSESTVSRIRTEHFPLTLESARPSHTSQYLCASSEGSGGTEAFFGQGTRLTVV.

V and J are TRBV2 and TRBJ1-6; possibly TRBD1 for D (5 bases). This CDR3 region has 15 residues. Germline CDR1 and CDR2: SNHLY and FYNNEI. V gave up 11 bases and J gave up 7 bases, with 21 bases separating them. The CDR3 loop reads CAASEWGEGNSPLHF. The CDR3 DNA reads TGTGCCGCCAGTGAATGGGGGGAAGGGAATTCACCCCTCCACTTT.

This sequence joins TRBV29-1 and TRBJ1-1; D gene unclear. The CDR3 totals 15 residues. Germline CDR1 is SQVTM and CDR2 is ANQGSEA. V dropped 4 bases and J dropped 4 bases, with 19 bases sitting between them. CDR3 region: CSVAGWFTVGTEAFF. The CDR3 DNA sequence: TGCAGCGTTGCCGGGTGGTTTACTGTGGGCACTGAAGCTTTCTTT.

V gene TRBV13 combines with J gene TRBJ2-7; D unclear. This CDR3 region has 11 residues. Trimming pared 2 bases from V and 2 bases from J, leaving 1 base between. The germline gives CDR1 PRHDT, CDR2 FYEKMQ (reference sequence). The CDR3 loop is CASSLTYEQYF. In DNA, the CDR3 is TGTGCCAGCAGCTTAACCTACGAGCAGTACTTC.

This clone was picked up a small number of times. The rearrangement uses TRBV4-1 and TRBJ1-5; D possibly corresponds to TRBD1 (6 bases). Trimming stripped 2 bases from V and 7 bases from J, with 12 bases between. The CDR3 runs 14 residues. Germline-derived CDR1 and CDR2 are MGHRA and YSYEKL. CDR3 sequence (DNA): TGCGCCAGCAGCCAAAGGGGGTTACGGCAGCCCCAGCATTTT. This sequence encodes CASSQRGLRQPQHF.

The rearrangement links TRBV29-1 to TRBJ2-5; 7 bases are shared with TRBD1. Matching the DNA end better, TRBJ2-7 makes the J call doubtful. This CDR3 is 14 amino acids long. CDR1 and CDR2 (germline): SQVTM, ANQGSEA. In DNA, the CDR3 is TGCAGCGTGGATGGACAGGAGAGCTCCTACGAGCAGTACTTC. Its protein is CSVDGQESSYEQYF.

This chain connects TRBV29-1 to TRBJ2-2; D unresolved. The CDR3 is made up of 13 amino acids. Trimming stripped 6 bases from V and 1 base from J, with 9 bases between. The germline V gene encodes CDR1 SQVTM and CDR2 ANQGSEA. CDR3 in amino acids: CSVSDKNTGELFF. CDR3 coding DNA: TGCAGCGTCTCAGACAAGAACACCGGGGAGCTGTTTTTT.